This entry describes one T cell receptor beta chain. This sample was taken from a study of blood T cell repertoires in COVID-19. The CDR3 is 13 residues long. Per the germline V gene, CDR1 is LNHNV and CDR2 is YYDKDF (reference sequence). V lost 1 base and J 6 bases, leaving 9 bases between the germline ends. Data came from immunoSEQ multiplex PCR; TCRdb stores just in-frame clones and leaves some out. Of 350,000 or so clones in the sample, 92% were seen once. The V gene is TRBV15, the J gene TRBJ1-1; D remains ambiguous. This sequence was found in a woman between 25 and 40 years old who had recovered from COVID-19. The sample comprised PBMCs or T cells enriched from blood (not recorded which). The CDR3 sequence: CATSRVRVAEAFF. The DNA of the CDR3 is TGTGCCACCAGCAGAGTTAGAGTTGCTGAAGCTTTCTTT.